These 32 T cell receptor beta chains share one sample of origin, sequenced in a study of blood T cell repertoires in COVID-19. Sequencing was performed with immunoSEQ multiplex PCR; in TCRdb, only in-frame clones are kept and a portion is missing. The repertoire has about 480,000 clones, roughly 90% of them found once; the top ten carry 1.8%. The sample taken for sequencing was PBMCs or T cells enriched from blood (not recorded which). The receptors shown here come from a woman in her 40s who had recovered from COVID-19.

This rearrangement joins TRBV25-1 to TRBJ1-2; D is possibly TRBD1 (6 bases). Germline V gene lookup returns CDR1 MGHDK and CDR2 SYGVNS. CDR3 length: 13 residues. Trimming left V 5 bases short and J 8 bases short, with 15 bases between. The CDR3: CASSPDSQAGYTF. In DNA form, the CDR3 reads TGTGCCAGCAGTCCGGACAGTCAAGCGGGCTACACCTTC.

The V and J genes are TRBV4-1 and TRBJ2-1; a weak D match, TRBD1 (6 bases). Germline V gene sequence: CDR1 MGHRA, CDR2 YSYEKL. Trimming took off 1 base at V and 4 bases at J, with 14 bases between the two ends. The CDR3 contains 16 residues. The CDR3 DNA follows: TGCGCCAGCAGCCAAGGGCCCAGGGGAAAGTACAATGAGCAGTTCTTC. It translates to CASSQGPRGKYNEQFF.

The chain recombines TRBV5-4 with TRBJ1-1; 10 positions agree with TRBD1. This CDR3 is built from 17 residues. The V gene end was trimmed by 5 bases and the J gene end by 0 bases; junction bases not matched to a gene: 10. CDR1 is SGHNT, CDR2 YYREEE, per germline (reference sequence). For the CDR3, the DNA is TGTGCCAGCAGTCAGGACAGGGGGGTTGCAATGAACACTGAAGCTTTCTTT. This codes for CASSQDRGVAMNTEAFF. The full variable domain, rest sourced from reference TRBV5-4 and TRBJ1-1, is ETGVTQSPTHLIKTRGQQVTLRCSSQSGHNTVSWYQQALGQGPQFIFQYYREEENGRGNFPPRFSGLQFPNYSSELNVNALELDDSALYLCASSQDRGVAMNTEAFFGQGTRLTVV.

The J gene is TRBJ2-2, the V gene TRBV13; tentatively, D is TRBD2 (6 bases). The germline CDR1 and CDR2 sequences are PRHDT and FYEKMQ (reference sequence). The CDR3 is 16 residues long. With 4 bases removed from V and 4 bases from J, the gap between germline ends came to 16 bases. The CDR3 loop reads CASSYGLWRGTGELFF. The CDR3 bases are TGTGCCAGCAGCTATGGGCTTTGGCGGGGCACCGGGGAGCTGTTTTTT.

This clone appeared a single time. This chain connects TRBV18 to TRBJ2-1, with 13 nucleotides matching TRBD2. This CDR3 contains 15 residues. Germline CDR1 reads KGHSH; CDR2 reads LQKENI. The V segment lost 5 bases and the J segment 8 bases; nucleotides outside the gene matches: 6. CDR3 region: CASSSWTSGRDEQFF. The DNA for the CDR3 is TGTGCCAGCTCATCTTGGACTAGCGGGAGAGATGAGCAGTTCTTC.

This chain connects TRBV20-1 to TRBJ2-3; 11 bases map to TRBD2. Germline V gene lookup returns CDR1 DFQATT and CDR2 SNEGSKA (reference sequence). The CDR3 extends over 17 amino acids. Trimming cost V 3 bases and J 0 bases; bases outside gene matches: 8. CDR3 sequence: CSASTSGRSSSTDTQYF. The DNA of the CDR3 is TGCAGTGCTAGTACTAGCGGGAGATCGAGTAGCACAGATACGCAGTATTTT.

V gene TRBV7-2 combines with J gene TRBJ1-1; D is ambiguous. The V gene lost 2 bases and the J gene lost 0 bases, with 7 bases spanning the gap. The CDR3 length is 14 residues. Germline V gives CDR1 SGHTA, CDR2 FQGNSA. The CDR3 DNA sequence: TGTGCCAGCAGCTTACAGTTCATGAACACTGAAGCTTTCTTT. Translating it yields CASSLQFMNTEAFF.

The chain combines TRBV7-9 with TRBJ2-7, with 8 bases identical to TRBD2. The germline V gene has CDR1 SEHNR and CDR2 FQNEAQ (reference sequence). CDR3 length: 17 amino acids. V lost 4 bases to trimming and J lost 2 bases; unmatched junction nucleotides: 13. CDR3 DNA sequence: TGTGCCAGCAGCTCGAGGGTTGGGGCGGGAGGACCCTACGAGCAGTACTTC. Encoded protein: CASSSRVGAGGPYEQYF.

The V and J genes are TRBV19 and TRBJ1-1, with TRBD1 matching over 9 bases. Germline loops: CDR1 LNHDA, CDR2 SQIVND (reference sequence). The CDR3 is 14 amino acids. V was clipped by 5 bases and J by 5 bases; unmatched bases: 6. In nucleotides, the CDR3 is TGTGCCAGTAGTGTAAACAGGGGGCTTACTGAAGCTTTCTTT. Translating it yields CASSVNRGLTEAFF.

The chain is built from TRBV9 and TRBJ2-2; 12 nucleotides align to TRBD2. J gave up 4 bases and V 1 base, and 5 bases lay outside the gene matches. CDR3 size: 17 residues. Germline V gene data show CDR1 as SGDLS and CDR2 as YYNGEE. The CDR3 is CASSVRGLAGLTGELFF. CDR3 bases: TGTGCCAGCAGCGTACGGGGACTAGCGGGTCTCACCGGGGAGCTGTTTTTT.

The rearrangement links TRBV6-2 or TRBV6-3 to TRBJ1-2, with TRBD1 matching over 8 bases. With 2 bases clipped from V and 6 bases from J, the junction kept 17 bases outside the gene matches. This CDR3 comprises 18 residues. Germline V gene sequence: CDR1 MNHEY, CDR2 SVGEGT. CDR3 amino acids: CASSYPSPQGVMTDGYTF. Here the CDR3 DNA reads TGTGCCAGCAGTTACCCCTCCCCACAGGGGGTGATGACGGATGGCTACACCTTC.

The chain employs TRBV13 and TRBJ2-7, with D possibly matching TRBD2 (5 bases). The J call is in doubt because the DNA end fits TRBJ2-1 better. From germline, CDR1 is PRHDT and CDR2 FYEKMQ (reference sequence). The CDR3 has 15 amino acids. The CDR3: CASSPWTGTYNEQFF. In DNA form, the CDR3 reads TGTGCCAGCAGCCCTTGGACTGGAACCTACAATGAGCAGTTCTTC.

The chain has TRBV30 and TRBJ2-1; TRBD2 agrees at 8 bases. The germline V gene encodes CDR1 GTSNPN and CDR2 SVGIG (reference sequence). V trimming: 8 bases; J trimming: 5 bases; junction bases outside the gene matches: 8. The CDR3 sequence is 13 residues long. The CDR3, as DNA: TGTGCCCCCCCGGGACTAGAGGACAATGAGCAGTTCTTC. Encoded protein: CAPPGLEDNEQFF. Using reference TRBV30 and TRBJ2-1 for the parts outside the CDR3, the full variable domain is SQTIHQWPATLVQPVGSPLSLECTVEGTSNPNLYWYRQAAGRGLQLLFYSVGIGQISSEVPQNLSASRPQDRQFILSSKKLLLSDSGFYLCAPPGLEDNEQFFGPGTRLTVL.

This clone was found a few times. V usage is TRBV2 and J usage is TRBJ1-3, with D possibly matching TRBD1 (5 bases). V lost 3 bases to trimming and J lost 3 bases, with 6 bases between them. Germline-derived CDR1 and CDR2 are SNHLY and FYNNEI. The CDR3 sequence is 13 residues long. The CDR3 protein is CASSEGGGNTIYF. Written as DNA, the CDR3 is TGTGCCAGCAGTGAGGGGGGTGGAAACACCATATATTTT.

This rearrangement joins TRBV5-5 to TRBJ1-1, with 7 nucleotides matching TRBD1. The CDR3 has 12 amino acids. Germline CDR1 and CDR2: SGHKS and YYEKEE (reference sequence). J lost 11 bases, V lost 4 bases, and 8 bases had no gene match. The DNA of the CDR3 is TGTGCCAGCAGCCTCTCAGGGGGGAGGGCTTTCTTT. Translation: CASSLSGGRAFF.

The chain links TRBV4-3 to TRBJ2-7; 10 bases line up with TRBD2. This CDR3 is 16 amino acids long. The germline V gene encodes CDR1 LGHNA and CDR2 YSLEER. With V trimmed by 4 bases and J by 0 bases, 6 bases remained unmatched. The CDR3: CASSRGLAESSYEQYF. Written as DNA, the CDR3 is TGCGCCAGCAGCCGAGGACTAGCGGAAAGCTCCTACGAGCAGTACTTC.

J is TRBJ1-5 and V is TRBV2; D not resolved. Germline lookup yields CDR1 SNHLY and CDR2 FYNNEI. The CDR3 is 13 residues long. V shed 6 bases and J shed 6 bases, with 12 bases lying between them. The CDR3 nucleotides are TGTGCCAGCAGCGGGAGGCCGGGTCAGCCCCAGCATTTT. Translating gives CASSGRPGQPQHF.

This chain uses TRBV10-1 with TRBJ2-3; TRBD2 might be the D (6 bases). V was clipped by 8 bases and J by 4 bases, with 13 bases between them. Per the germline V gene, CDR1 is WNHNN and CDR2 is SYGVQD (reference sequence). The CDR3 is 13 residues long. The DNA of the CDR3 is TGCGCCAGCTCTACGGGAGTGGCAGATACGCAGTATTTT. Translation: CASSTGVADTQYF.

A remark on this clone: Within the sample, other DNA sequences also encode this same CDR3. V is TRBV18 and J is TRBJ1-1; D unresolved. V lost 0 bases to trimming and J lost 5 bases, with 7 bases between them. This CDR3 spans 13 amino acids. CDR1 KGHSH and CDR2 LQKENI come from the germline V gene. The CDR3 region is CASSPPTRTEAFF. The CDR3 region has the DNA TGTGCCAGCTCACCACCCACGAGAACTGAAGCTTTCTTT.

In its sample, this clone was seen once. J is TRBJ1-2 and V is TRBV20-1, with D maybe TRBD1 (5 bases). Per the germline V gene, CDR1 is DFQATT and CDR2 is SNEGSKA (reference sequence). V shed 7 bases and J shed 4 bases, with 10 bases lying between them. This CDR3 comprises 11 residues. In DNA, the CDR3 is TGCAGTGTAGGGGAGGGCTATGGCTACACCTTC. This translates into CSVGEGYGYTF.

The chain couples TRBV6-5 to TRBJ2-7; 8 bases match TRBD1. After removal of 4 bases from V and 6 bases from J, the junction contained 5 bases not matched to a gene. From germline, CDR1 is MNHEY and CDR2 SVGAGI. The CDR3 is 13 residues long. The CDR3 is CASSLDRGAEQYF. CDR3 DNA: TGTGCCAGCAGTTTAGACAGGGGAGCCGAGCAGTACTTC.

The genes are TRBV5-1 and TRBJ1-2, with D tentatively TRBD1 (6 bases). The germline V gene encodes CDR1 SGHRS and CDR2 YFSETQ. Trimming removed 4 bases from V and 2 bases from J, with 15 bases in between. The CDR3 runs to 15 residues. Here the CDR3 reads CASSPGQQQNYGYTF. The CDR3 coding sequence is TGCGCCAGCAGCCCCGGACAGCAGCAAAACTATGGCTACACCTTC.

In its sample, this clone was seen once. The CDR3 loop is CASSIIYGRGTSYNEQFF. The CDR3 coding sequence is TGTGCCAGTAGTATTATATATGGTCGGGGGACCAGCTACAATGAGCAGTTCTTC. The genes are TRBV19 and TRBJ2-1; the D gene is possibly TRBD2 (6 bases). In germline, CDR1 is LNHDA, CDR2 SQIVND (reference sequence). Trimming stripped 3 bases from V and 3 bases from J, with 21 bases between. This CDR3 comprises 18 residues.

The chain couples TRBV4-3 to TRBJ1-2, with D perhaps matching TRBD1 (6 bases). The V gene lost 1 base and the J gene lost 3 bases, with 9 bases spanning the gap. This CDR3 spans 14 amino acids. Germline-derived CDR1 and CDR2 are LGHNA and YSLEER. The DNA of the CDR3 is TGCGCCAGCAGCCAAGGACAGGAGTACTATGGCTACACCTTC. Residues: CASSQGQEYYGYTF.

For the CDR3, the DNA is TGCGCCAGCAGCCTCCCGGGGACCGGGACAGGGTTAGAGACCCAGTACTTC. This codes for CASSLPGTGTGLETQYF. The rearrangement joins TRBV4-1 to TRBJ2-5; 9 bases match TRBD1. Trimming took 4 bases from V and 4 from J; bases not matched to a gene: 13. The CDR3 contains 17 residues. From germline, CDR1 is MGHRA and CDR2 YSYEKL.

The CDR3 DNA reads TGTGCCACCAGCTCATGGACAGGGAACGAAAAACTGTTTTTT. Encoded protein: CATSSWTGNEKLFF. V gene TRBV15 combines with J gene TRBJ1-4; the match to TRBD1 covers 8 bases. The V gene's germline CDR1 is LNHNV and CDR2 YYDKDF (reference sequence). This CDR3 region has 14 residues. V lost 5 bases and J lost 8; bases outside the gene matches: 7.

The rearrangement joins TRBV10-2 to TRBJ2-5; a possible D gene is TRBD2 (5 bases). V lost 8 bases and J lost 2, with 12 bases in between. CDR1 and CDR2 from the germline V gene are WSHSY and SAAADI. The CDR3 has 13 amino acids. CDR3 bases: TGCGCCAGCTCCACTAGGGAGCAAGAGACCCAGTACTTC. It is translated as CASSTREQETQYF.

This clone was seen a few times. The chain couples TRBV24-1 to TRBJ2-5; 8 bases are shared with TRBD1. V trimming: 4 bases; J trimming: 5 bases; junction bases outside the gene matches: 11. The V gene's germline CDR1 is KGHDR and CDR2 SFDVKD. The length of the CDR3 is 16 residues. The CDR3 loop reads CATSDPGGSPSETQYF. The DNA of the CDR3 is TGTGCCACCAGTGACCCAGGGGGCTCCCCTTCGGAGACCCAGTACTTC.

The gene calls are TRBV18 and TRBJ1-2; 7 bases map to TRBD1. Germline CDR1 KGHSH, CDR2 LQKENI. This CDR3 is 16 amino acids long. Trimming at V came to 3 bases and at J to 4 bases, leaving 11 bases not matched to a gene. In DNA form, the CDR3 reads TGTGCCAGCTCACCGCCCGACAGGGCTATAAGCTATGGCTACACCTTC. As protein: CASSPPDRAISYGYTF.

CDR3 protein: CASSFPGAYEQYF. The CDR3 region has the DNA TGTGCCAGCAGTTTCCCGGGAGCTTACGAGCAGTACTTC. The chain is built from TRBV27 and TRBJ2-7; possibly TRBD2 for D (6 bases). Trimming cost V 3 bases and J 4 bases, with 10 bases left between them. Germline lookup yields CDR1 MNHEY and CDR2 SMNVEV (reference sequence). There are 13 residues in the CDR3.

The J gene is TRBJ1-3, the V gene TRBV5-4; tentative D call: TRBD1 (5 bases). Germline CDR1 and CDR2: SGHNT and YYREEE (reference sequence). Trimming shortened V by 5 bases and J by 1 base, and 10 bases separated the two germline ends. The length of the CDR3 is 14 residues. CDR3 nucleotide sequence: TGTGCCAGCAGTCTGACAGTATCTGGAAACACCATATATTTT. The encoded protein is CASSLTVSGNTIYF.

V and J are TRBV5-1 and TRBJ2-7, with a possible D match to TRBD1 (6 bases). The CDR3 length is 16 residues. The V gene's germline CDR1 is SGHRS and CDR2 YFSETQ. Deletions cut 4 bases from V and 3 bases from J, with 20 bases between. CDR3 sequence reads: CASSRYSGQGHYEQYF. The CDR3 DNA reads TGCGCCAGCAGCCGATACTCGGGTCAGGGGCACTACGAGCAGTACTTC.